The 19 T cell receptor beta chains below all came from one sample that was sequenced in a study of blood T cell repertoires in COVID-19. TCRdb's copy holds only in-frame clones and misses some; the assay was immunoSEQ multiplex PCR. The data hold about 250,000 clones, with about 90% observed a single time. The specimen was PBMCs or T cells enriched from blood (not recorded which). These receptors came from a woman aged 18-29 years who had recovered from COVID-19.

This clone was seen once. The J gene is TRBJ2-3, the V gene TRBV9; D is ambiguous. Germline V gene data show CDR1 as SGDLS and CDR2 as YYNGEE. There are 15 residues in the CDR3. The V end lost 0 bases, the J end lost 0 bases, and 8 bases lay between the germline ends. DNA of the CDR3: TGTGCCAGCAGCGTAGGTGTATTTAGCACAGATACGCAGTATTTT. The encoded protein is CASSVGVFSTDTQYF. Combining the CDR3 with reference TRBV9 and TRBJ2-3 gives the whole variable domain DSGVTQTPKHLITATGQRVTLRCSPRSGDLSVYWYQQSLDQGLQFLIQYYNGEERAKGNILERFSAQQFPDLHSELNLSSLELGDSALYFCASSVGVFSTDTQYFGPGTRLTVL.

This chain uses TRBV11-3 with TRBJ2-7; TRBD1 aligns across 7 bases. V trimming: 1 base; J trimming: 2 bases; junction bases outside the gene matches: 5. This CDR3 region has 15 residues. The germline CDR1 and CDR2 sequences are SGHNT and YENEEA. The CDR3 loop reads CASSLAAGGAYEQYF. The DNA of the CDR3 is TGTGCCAGCAGCTTAGCGGCAGGGGGTGCCTACGAGCAGTACTTC. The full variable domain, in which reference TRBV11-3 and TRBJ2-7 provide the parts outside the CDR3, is EAGVVQSPRYKIIEKKQPVAFWCNPISGHNTLYWYLQNLGQGPELLIRYENEEAVDDSQLPKDRFSAERLKGVDSTLKIQPAELGDSAVYLCASSLAAGGAYEQYFGPGTRLTVT.

The CDR3 DNA is TGTGCCAGCTCACAACTCTCCTACAATGAGCAGTTCTTC. Translated: CASSQLSYNEQFF. This chain connects TRBV18 to TRBJ2-1; D is uncertain. Trimming cost V 4 bases and J 0 bases, with 4 bases left between them. The length of the CDR3 is 13 residues. In germline, CDR1 is KGHSH, CDR2 LQKENI.

This chain's CDR3 is CASSPREGRKDEQYF. CDR3 nucleotide sequence: TGCGCCAGCAGCCCCCGAGAAGGGAGAAAGGACGAGCAGTACTTC. The rearrangement links TRBV5-1 to TRBJ2-7; possibly TRBD2 for D (5 bases). Looked up from germline, CDR1 is SGHRS and CDR2 is YFSETQ. Trimming removed 4 bases from V and 5 bases from J, with 19 bases in between. The CDR3 runs 15 residues.

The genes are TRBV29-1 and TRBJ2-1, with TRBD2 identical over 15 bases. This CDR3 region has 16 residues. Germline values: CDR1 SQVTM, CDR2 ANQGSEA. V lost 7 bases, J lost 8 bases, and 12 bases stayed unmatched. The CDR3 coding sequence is TGCAGCGCCGATGGACTAGCGGGAGGGCCTATCTATGAGCAGTTCTTC. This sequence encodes CSADGLAGGPIYEQFF.

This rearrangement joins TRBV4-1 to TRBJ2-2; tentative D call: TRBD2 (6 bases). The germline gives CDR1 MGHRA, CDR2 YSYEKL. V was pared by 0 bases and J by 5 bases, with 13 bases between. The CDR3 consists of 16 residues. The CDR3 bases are TGCGCCAGCAGCCAAGAACCGGGACTTCCTACCGGGGAGCTGTTTTTT. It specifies CASSQEPGLPTGELFF.

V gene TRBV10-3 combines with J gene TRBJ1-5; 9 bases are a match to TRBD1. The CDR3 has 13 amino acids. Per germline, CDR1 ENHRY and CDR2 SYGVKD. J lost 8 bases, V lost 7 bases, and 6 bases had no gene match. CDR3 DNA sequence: TGTGCCATCACCGTGGACAGGGGTGAGCCCCAGCATTTT. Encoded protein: CAITVDRGEPQHF.

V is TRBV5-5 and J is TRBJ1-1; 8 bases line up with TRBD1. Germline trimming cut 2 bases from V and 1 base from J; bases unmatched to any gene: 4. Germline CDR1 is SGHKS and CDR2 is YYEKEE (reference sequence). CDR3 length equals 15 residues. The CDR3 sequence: CASSFSGQGNTEAFF. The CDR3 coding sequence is TGTGCCAGCAGCTTTTCAGGACAGGGGAACACTGAAGCTTTCTTT.

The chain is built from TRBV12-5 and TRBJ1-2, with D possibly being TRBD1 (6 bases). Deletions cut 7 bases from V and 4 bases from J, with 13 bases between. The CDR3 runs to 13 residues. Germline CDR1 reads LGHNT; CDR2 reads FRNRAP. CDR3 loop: CASASGGSYGYTF. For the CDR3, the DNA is TGTGCTAGTGCCTCGGGGGGCTCCTATGGCTACACCTTC. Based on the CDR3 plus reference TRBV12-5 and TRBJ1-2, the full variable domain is DARVTQTPRHKVTEMGQEVTMRCQPILGHNTVFWYRQTMMQGLELLAYFRNRAPLDDSGMPKDRFSAEMPDATLATLKIQPSEPRDSAVYFCASASGGSYGYTFGSGTRLTVV.

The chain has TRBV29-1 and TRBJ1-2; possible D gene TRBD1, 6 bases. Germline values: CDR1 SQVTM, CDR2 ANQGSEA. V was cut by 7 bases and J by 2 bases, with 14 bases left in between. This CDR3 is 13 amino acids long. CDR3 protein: CSAIRDTNYGYTF. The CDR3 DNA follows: TGCAGCGCGATCCGGGACACCAACTATGGCTACACCTTC. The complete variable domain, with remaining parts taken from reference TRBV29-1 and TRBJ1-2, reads SAVISQKPSRDICQRGTSLTIQCQVDSQVTMMFWYRQQPGQSLTLIATANQGSEATYESGFVIDKFPISRPNLTFSTLTVSNMSPEDSSIYLCSAIRDTNYGYTFGSGTRLTVV.

As DNA, the CDR3 is TGTGCCAGCAGCCTTGGACAGGGGAGGGTTTACGAGCAGTACTTC. Protein: CASSLGQGRVYEQYF. The rearrangement uses TRBV5-6 and TRBJ2-7; 9 bases are shared with TRBD1. The CDR3 has 15 residues. J was trimmed by 4 bases and V by 4 bases; bases with no gene match: 9. CDR1 is SGHDT, CDR2 YYEEEE, per germline.

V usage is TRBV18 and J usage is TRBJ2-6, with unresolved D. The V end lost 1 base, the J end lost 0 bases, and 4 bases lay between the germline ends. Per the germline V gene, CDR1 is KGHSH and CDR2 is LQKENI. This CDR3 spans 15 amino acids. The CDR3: CASSPLVSGANVLTF. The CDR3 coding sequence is TGTGCCAGCTCACCACTCGTCTCTGGGGCCAACGTCCTGACTTTC.

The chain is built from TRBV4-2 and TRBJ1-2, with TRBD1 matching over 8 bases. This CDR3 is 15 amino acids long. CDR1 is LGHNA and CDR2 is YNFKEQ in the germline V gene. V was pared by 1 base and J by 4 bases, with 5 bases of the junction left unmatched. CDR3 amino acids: CASSQVTGAGYGYTF. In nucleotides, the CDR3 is TGTGCCAGCAGCCAAGTGACAGGGGCTGGCTATGGCTACACCTTC.

Here the CDR3 DNA reads TGTGCCAGCAGCCCGGGGCAGGGGGCACGGGGCTCCTACGAGCAGTACTTC. The encoded protein is CASSPGQGARGSYEQYF. This chain uses TRBV14 with TRBJ2-7, with 8 bases matching TRBD1. Per germline, CDR1 SGHDN and CDR2 FVKESK. The CDR3 has 17 residues. V shed 4 bases, J shed 0 bases, and the junction held 11 bases outside the gene matches.

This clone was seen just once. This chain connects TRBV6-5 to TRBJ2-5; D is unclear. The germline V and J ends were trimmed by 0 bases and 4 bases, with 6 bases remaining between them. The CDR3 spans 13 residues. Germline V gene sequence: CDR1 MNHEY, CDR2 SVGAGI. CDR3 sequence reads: CASSYSHPETQYF. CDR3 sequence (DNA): TGTGCCAGCAGTTACTCTCATCCAGAGACCCAGTACTTC.

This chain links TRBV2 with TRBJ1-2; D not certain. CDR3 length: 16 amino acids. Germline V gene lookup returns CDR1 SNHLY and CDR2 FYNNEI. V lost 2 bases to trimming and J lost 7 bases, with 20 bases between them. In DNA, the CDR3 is TGTGCCAGCAGTGAACCTTACGGGGATGTGGAAAGTGGCTACACCTTC. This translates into CASSEPYGDVESGYTF. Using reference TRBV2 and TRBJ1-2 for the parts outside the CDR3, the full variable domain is EPEVTQTPSHQVTQMGQEVILRCVPISNHLYFYWYRQILGQKVEFLVSFYNNEISEKSEIFDDQFSVERPDGSNFTLKIRSTKLEDSAMYFCASSEPYGDVESGYTFGSGTRLTVV.

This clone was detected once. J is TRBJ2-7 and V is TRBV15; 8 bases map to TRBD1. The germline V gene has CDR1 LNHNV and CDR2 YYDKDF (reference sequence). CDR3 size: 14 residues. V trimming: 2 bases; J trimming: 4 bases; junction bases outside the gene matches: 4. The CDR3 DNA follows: TGTGCCACCAGCAGACCGGACAGGGTTTACGAGCAGTACTTC. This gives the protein CATSRPDRVYEQYF.

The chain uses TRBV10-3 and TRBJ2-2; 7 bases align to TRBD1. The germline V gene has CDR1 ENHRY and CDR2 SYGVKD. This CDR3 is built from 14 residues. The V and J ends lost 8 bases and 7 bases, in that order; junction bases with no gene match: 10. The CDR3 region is CAIEETGQSGELFF. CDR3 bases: TGTGCCATCGAAGAGACAGGGCAGAGCGGGGAGCTGTTTTTT.

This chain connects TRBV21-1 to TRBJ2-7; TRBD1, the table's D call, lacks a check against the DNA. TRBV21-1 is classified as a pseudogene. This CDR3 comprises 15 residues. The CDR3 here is CATARWDTPGNEQYF. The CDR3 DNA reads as TGTGCCACCGCTAGGTGGGACACGCCTGGCAACGAGCAGTACTTC.